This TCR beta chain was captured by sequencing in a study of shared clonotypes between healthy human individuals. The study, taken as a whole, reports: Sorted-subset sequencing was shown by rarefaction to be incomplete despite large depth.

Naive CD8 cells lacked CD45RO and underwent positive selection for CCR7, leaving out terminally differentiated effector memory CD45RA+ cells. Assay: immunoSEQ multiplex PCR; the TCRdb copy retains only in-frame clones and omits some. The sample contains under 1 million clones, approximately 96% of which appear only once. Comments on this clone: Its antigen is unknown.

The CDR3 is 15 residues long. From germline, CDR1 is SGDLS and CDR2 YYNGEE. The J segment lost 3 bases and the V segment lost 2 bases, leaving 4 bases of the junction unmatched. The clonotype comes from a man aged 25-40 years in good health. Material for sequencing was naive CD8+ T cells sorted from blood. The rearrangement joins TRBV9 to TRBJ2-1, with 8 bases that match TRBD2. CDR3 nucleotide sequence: TGTGCCAGCAGCGTTAGCGGGAATAACTACAATGAGCAGTTCTTC. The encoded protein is CASSVSGNNYNEQFF.